Detailed here is one T cell receptor beta chain. TCRdb reprocessed the 5' RACE reads with MiXCR, giving one entry per CDR3 protein. The sample carries some 96,000 distinct CDR3 sequences, roughly 8.2% recorded once. This entry comes from a study of T cells after yellow fever vaccination. The CDR3 totals 15 residues. V shed 4 bases and J shed 5 bases, with 16 bases lying between them. CDR1 and CDR2 from the germline V gene are SGHRS and YFSETQ. The input for sequencing was CD8+ T cells not binding an NS4B(214-222) dextramer, sorted from PBMCs, taken more than 14 days after the first yellow fever vaccination. The source of this sequence is a man between 18 and 29 years old who received the YFV17D yellow fever vaccine. This rearrangement joins TRBV5-1 to TRBJ2-1; possible D gene TRBD1, 6 bases. CDR3 DNA: TGCGCCAGCAGCCTCGAGGGGGTACGGAACAATGAGCAGTTCTTC. Its protein is CASSLEGVRNNEQFF. Variable domain in full (rest from reference TRBV5-1 and TRBJ2-1): KAGVTQTPRYLIKTRGQQVTLSCSPISGHRSVSWYQQTPGQGLQFLFEYFSETQRNKGNFPGRFSGRQFSNSRSEMNVSTLELGDSALYLCASSLEGVRNNEQFFGPGTRLTVL.